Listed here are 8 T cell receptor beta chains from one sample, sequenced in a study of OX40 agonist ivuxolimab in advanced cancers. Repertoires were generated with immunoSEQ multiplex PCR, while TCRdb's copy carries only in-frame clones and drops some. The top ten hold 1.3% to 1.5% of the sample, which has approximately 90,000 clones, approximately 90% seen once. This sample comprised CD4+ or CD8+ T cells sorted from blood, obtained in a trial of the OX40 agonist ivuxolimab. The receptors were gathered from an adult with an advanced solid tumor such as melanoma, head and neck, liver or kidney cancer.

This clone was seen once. CDR3 nucleotides: TGTGCCAGCAGCTCCCGTTTTTGGGGTGATGGCTACACCTTC. As protein: CASSSRFWGDGYTF. The chain couples TRBV11-2 to TRBJ1-2; no clear D. CDR1 and CDR2 from the germline V gene are SGHAT and FQNNGV. Trimming removed 4 bases from V and 6 bases from J, with 15 bases in between. This CDR3 has 14 residues.

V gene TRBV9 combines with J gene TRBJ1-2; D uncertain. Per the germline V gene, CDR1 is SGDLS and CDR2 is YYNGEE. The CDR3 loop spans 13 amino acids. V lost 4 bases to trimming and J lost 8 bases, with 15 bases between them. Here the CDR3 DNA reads TGTGCCAGCAGCCGATCGACTGATTGGGGCTACACCTTC. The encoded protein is CASSRSTDWGYTF. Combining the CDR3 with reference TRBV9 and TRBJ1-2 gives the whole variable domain DSGVTQTPKHLITATGQRVTLRCSPRSGDLSVYWYQQSLDQGLQFLIQYYNGEERAKGNILERFSAQQFPDLHSELNLSSLELGDSALYFCASSRSTDWGYTFGSGTRLTVV.

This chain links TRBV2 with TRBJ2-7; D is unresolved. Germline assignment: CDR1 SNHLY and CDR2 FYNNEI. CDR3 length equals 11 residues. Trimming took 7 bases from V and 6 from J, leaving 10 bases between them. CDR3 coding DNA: TGTGCCAGCATTAATTGGGGCGAGCAGTACTTC. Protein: CASINWGEQYF.

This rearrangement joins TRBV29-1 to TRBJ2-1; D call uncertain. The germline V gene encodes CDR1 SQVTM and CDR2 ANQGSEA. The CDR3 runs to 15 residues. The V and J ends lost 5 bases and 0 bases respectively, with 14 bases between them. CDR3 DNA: TGCAGCGTTCGCGGCGGCGGCCTCTCCTACAATGAGCAGTTCTTC. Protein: CSVRGGGLSYNEQFF.

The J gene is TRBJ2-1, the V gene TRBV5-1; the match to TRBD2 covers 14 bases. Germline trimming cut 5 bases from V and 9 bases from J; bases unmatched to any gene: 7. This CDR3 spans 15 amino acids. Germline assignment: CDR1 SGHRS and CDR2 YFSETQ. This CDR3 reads CASRQGTSGSVEQFF. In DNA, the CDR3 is TGCGCCAGCAGACAAGGGACTAGCGGGAGCGTTGAGCAGTTCTTC.

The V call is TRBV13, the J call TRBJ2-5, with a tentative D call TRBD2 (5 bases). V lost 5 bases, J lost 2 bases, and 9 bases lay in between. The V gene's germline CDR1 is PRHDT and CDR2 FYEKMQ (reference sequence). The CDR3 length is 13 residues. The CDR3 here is CASSQTRQETQYF. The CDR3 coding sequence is TGTGCCAGCAGCCAAACTAGGCAAGAGACCCAGTACTTC.

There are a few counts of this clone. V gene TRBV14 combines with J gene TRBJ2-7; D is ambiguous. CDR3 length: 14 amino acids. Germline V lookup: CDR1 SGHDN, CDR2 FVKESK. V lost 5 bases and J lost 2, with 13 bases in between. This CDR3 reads CASSVRPGPYEQYF. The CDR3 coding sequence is TGTGCCAGCAGCGTTCGACCGGGCCCCTACGAGCAGTACTTC. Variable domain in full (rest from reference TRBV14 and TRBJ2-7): EAGVTQFPSHSVIEKGQTVTLRCDPISGHDNLYWYRRVMGKEIKFLLHFVKESKQDESGMPNNRFLAERTGGTYSTLKVQPAELEDSGVYFCASSVRPGPYEQYFGPGTRLTVT.

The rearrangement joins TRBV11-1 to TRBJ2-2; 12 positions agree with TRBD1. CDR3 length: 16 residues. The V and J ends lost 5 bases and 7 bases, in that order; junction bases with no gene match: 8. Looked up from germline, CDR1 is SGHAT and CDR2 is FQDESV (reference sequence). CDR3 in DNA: TGTGCCAGCAGCATCGGGACAGGGGGCTTCAACGGGGAGCTGTTTTTT. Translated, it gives CASSIGTGGFNGELFF.